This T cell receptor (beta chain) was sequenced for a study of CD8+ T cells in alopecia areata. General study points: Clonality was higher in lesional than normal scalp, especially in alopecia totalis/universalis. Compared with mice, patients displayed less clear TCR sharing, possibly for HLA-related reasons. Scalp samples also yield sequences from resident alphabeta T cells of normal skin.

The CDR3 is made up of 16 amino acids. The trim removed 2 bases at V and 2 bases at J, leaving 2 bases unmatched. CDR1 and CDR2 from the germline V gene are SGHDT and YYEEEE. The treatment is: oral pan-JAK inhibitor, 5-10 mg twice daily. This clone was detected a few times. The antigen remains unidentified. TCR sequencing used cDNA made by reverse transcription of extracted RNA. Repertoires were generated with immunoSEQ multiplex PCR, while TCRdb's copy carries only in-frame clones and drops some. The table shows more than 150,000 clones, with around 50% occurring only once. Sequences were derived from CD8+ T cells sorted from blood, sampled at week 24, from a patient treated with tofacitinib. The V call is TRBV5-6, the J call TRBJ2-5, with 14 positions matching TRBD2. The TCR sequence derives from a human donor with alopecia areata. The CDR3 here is CASSFGLAGGQETQYF. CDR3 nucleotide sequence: TGTGCCAGCAGCTTCGGACTAGCGGGGGGTCAAGAGACCCAGTACTTC.